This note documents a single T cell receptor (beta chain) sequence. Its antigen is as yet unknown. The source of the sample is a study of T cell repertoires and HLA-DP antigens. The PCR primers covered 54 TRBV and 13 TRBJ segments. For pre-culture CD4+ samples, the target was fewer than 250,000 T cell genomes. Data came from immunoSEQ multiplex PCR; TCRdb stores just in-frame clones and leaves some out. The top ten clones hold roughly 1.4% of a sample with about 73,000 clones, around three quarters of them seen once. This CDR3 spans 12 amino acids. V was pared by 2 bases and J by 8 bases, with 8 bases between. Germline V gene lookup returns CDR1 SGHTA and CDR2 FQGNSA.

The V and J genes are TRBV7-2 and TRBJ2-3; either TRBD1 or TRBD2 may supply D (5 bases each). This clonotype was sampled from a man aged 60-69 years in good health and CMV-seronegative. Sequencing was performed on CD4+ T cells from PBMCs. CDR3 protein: CASSLSGGTQYF. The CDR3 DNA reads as TGTGCCAGCAGCTTATCTGGGGGTACGCAGTATTTT. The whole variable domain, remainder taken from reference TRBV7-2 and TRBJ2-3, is GAGVSQSPSNKVTEKGKDVELRCDPISGHTALYWYRQSLGQGLEFLIYFQGNSAPDKSGLPSDRFSAERTGGSVSTLTIQRTQQEDSAVYLCASSLSGGTQYFGPGTRLTVL.